This passage covers 10 T cell receptor beta chains from one sample sequenced in a study of naive and memory T cell subsets listed by TCRdb under 2017. Libraries were built with UMI-ligation and nested PCR. Reads for this sample came from an Illumina MiSeq. To cover both TRBC1 and TRBC2, the beta constant-region primer consisted of an equimolar mix of two oligonucleotides. The ligated cDNA went through four rounds of PCR with nested alpha and beta constant-region primers together with the SP2 primer. TCRdb reworked the public reads: Q25 trimming with fastp, MiXCR clone assembly, productive beta chains retained. Records with the same CDR3 protein are collapsed into one entry carrying the most frequent genes and DNA. The sample profile shows about 140,000 distinct CDR3 sequences; approximately 20% of them were found once. Approximately 0.58% of the sample is taken by the ten largest. What the authors observed across the whole study: A few larger clonotypes were present in naive repertoires, especially CD8 naive repertoires, and these clonotypes were possibly memory cells re-expressing CD45RA.

Their cognate antigens are unknown. The specimen was naive CD8+ T cells from blood. According to the study, the label for this sample's cell subset or site signals: naive T cells, CD45RA high CD27+. The receptor source for this set is a human donor in good health.

This chain joins TRBV12-3 or TRBV12-4 and TRBJ1-6; D ambiguous. Trimming left V 3 bases short and J 0 bases short, with 9 bases between. The CDR3 consists of 16 residues. This chain's CDR3 is CASSFAGSSYNSPLHF. The CDR3 DNA reads as TGTGCCAGCAGTTTCGCGGGCAGCTCCTATAATTCACCCCTCCACTTT.

The J gene is TRBJ2-3, the V gene TRBV2; 10 nucleotides match TRBD2. This CDR3 contains 15 residues. The ends lost 0 bases at V and 4 bases at J; junction bases unmatched: 1. The germline V gene encodes CDR1 SNHLY and CDR2 FYNNEI. The CDR3 here is CASSEASGRSDTQYF. The CDR3 nucleotides read TGTGCCAGCAGTGAAGCTAGCGGGAGGTCAGATACGCAGTATTTT.

This clonotype was seen only a few times. The rearrangement links TRBV5-1 to TRBJ1-2; D is possibly TRBD1 (5 bases). Trimming took 1 base from V and 6 from J, leaving 10 bases between them. The CDR3 runs to 13 residues. In germline, CDR1 is SGHRS, CDR2 YFSETQ. CDR3 residues: CASSLRGVNGYTF. CDR3 bases: TGCGCCAGCAGCTTGAGAGGGGTCAATGGCTACACCTTC.

The chain carries TRBV7-9 and TRBJ1-4; unclear D gene. Deletions cut 5 bases from V and 5 bases from J, with 18 bases between. The CDR3 sequence is 16 residues long. The germline CDR1 and CDR2 sequences are SEHNR and FQNEAQ (reference sequence). The CDR3 spells CASSPPGEEENEKLFF. The CDR3 region has the DNA TGTGCCAGCAGCCCCCCTGGGGAGGAGGAAAATGAAAAACTGTTTTTT.

This clonotype was counted a single time. The chain joins TRBV27 to TRBJ2-1, with D tentatively TRBD1 or TRBD2 (6 bases each). Trimming stripped 4 bases from V and 11 bases from J, with 9 bases between. Germline V CDR1 and CDR2: MNHEY, SMNVEV (reference sequence). The CDR3 extends over 11 amino acids. The CDR3 protein is CASSWGAKQFF. The CDR3 nucleotides are TGTGCCAGCAGTTGGGGGGCTAAGCAGTTCTTC.

This clonotype occurred a few times. The J gene is TRBJ1-2, the V gene TRBV7-8; D unclear. The CDR3 totals 16 residues. Germline-derived CDR1 and CDR2 are SGHVS and FQNEAQ. V lost 3 bases to trimming and J lost 2 bases, with 16 bases between them. The CDR3 is CASSFNPDGENYGYTF. CDR3 bases: TGTGCCAGCAGCTTCAACCCCGACGGAGAAAACTATGGCTACACCTTC.

In its sample, this clonotype was seen a few times. The genes are TRBV6-5 and TRBJ2-1; no clear D. This CDR3 is built from 16 residues. V dropped 1 base and J dropped 5 bases, with 15 bases sitting between them. Looked up from germline, CDR1 is MNHEY and CDR2 is SVGAGI. CDR3 sequence reads: CASSYLGPEINNEQFF. As DNA, the CDR3 is TGTGCCAGCAGTTACTTAGGGCCAGAGATTAACAATGAGCAGTTCTTC.

This clonotype was picked up a small number of times. The J gene is TRBJ2-5, the V gene TRBV6-1; D may match TRBD1 or TRBD2 (5 bases each). Germline V gene data show CDR1 as MNHNS and CDR2 as SASEGT. The CDR3 covers 15 residues. The ends were cut back, 3 bases at V and 0 bases at J, with 11 bases in the middle. The CDR3 DNA reads TGTGCCAGCAGTGAGGGACCTCAGTACCAAGAGACCCAGTACTTC. The encoded protein is CASSEGPQYQETQYF.

In its sample, this clonotype was seen a few times. This rearrangement joins TRBV12-3 or TRBV12-4 to TRBJ1-1; D is unclear. V dropped 0 bases and J dropped 1 base, with 6 bases sitting between them. The CDR3 spans 14 residues. The CDR3 loop is CASSLAWGNTEAFF. The CDR3 DNA reads TGTGCCAGCAGTTTAGCGTGGGGGAACACTGAAGCTTTCTTT.

There are a few counts of this clonotype. The chain combines TRBV5-6 with TRBJ1-3; D is ambiguous. V lost 0 bases to trimming and J lost 0 bases, with 10 bases between them. The CDR3 extends over 16 amino acids. Germline V gene sequence: CDR1 SGHDT, CDR2 YYEEEE. As DNA, the CDR3 is TGTGCCAGCAGCTTGGATTCAGCCTACTCTGGAAACACCATATATTTT. Its protein is CASSLDSAYSGNTIYF.